This T cell receptor beta chain was sequenced for a study of control samples from healthy donors and cancer patients. This clone was found once. V was trimmed by 6 bases and J by 2 bases, leaving 18 bases between them. This CDR3 has 16 residues. Germline V CDR1 and CDR2: LGHDT, YNNKEL (reference sequence). Profiled with immunoSEQ multiplex PCR; TCRdb holds only in-frame clones, not every one. The sample gives 90,000 to 100,000 clones, 65% to 85% of which show up once; roughly 40% is in the top ten. Material for sequencing was PBMCs. The TCR comes from a man in his 70s with lung cancer. The chain links TRBV3-1 (or the pseudogene TRBV3-2) to TRBJ2-3; the D call may be TRBD1 or TRBD2 (6 bases each). CDR3: CASRPGGSTYTDTQYF. CDR3 DNA sequence: TGTGCCAGCAGACCCGGGGGCTCAACCTACACAGATACGCAGTATTTT.